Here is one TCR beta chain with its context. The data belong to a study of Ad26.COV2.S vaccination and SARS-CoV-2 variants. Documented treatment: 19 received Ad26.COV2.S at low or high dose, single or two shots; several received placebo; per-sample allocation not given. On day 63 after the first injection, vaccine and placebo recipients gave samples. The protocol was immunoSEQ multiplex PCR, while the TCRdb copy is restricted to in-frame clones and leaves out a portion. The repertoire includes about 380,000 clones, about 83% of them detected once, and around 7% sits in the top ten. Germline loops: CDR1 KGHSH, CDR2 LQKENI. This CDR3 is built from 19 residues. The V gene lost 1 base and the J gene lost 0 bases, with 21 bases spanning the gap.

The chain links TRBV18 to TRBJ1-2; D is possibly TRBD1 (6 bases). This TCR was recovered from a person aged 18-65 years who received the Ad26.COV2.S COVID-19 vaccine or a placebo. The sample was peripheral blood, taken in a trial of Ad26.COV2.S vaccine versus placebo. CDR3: CASSPQIRDTPSANYGYTF. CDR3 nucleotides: TGTGCCAGCTCACCACAAATACGGGACACCCCTTCAGCTAACTATGGCTACACCTTC.